One sample yielded the 20 T cell receptor beta chains listed below, sequenced in a study of beta chain features in type 1 diabetes. Expressed TCRB transcripts were sequenced because the entire RNA isolate underwent reverse transcription. The table came from immunoSEQ multiplex PCR; TCRdb's copy has only in-frame clones and leaves some out. The repertoire holds about 350,000 clones, around 20% seen once, with 0.035% to 0.05% in the top ten. Sequencing was carried out using naive CD4+ T cells from blood. The receptors come from a woman aged 18-35 years in good health.

The gene calls are TRBV9 and TRBJ2-1; tentatively, D is TRBD1 (5 bases). Looked up from germline, CDR1 is SGDLS and CDR2 is YYNGEE. The CDR3 spans 15 residues. Trimming removed 1 base at V and 0 bases at J, with 8 bases between. CDR3 residues: CASSVRQSSYNEQFF. CDR3 in DNA: TGTGCCAGCAGCGTAAGACAGAGCTCCTACAATGAGCAGTTCTTC. Full variable domain (outside the CDR3, taken from reference TRBV9 and TRBJ2-1): DSGVTQTPKHLITATGQRVTLRCSPRSGDLSVYWYQQSLDQGLQFLIQYYNGEERAKGNILERFSAQQFPDLHSELNLSSLELGDSALYFCASSVRQSSYNEQFFGPGTRLTVL.

The chain links TRBV30 to TRBJ1-1; D is unresolved. CDR3 size: 12 residues. Trimming removed 2 bases from V and 3 bases from J, with 7 bases in between. Germline CDR1 GTSNPN, CDR2 SVGIG (reference sequence). CDR3 amino acids: CAWSRLYTEAFF. The CDR3 DNA reads as TGTGCCTGGAGTCGACTCTACACTGAAGCTTTCTTT.

The table lists this clone with a few counts. The J gene is TRBJ2-7, the V gene TRBV9, with 7 nucleotides matching TRBD1. J lost 4 bases, V lost 0 bases, and 7 bases had no gene match. The CDR3 has 15 residues. In germline, CDR1 is SGDLS, CDR2 YYNGEE. CDR3: CASSVGPRGPYEQYF. DNA of the CDR3: TGTGCCAGCAGCGTAGGACCAAGGGGGCCTTACGAGCAGTACTTC.

V is TRBV20-1 and J is TRBJ2-7; 8 bases agree with TRBD2. This CDR3 has 11 residues. The germline V gene encodes CDR1 DFQATT and CDR2 SNEGSKA (reference sequence). V gave up 6 bases and J gave up 2 bases; unmatched junction bases: 0. CDR3 DNA: TGCAGTGCCGGGAGGGCCTACGAGCAGTACTTC. Its protein is CSAGRAYEQYF.

This clone turned up a few times. The genes are TRBV5-1 and TRBJ1-1, with a weak D call TRBD1 (6 bases). The germline V and J ends were trimmed by 2 bases and 5 bases, with 13 bases remaining between them. Germline CDR1 reads SGHRS; CDR2 reads YFSETQ. CDR3 size: 14 residues. CDR3 sequence: CASSFGSGETEAFF. The CDR3 region has the DNA TGCGCCAGCAGCTTCGGGTCAGGGGAAACTGAAGCTTTCTTT.

This clone was detected a few times. The chain carries TRBV5-1 and TRBJ2-5, with D perhaps TRBD1 (5 bases). V lost 0 bases, J lost 0 bases, and 6 bases lay in between. The germline V gene encodes CDR1 SGHRS and CDR2 YFSETQ. CDR3 length: 14 residues. CDR3 loop: CASSLEGYQETQYF. The CDR3 bases are TGCGCCAGCAGCTTGGAGGGGTACCAAGAGACCCAGTACTTC.

V and J are TRBV9 and TRBJ1-1, with a possible D match to TRBD1 (6 bases). The V end lost 3 bases, the J end lost 5 bases, and 14 bases lay between the germline ends. The CDR3 has 14 residues. From germline, CDR1 is SGDLS and CDR2 YYNGEE. The CDR3 loop is CASSARGIGTEAFF. CDR3 sequence (DNA): TGTGCCAGCAGCGCCAGGGGCATCGGGACTGAAGCTTTCTTT.

This clone was seen only a few times. This sequence joins TRBV9 and TRBJ2-7; 16 bases are a match to TRBD2. Germline CDR1 is SGDLS and CDR2 is YYNGEE. The ends lost 0 bases at V and 7 bases at J; junction bases unmatched: 7. The CDR3 is 17 amino acids. DNA for the CDR3: TGTGCCAGCAGCGTAGCTCCTCCGGGACTAGCGGGAGGGGAGCAGTACTTC. It codes for CASSVAPPGLAGGEQYF.

The chain has TRBV11-3 and TRBJ2-1, with D possibly matching TRBD2 (7 bases). The V end lost 2 bases, the J end lost 7 bases, and 15 bases lay between the germline ends. CDR1 and CDR2 from the germline V gene are SGHNT and YENEEA. There are 15 residues in the CDR3. CDR3 sequence reads: CASSLIGGRGNEQFF. CDR3 coding DNA: TGTGCCAGCAGCTTAATCGGGGGGCGCGGGAATGAGCAGTTCTTC. Full variable domain (outside the CDR3, taken from reference TRBV11-3 and TRBJ2-1): EAGVVQSPRYKIIEKKQPVAFWCNPISGHNTLYWYLQNLGQGPELLIRYENEEAVDDSQLPKDRFSAERLKGVDSTLKIQPAELGDSAVYLCASSLIGGRGNEQFFGPGTRLTVL.

This clone was seen a few times. V and J are TRBV30 and TRBJ1-2, with D perhaps matching TRBD1 (5 bases). V was cut by 2 bases and J by 4 bases, with 11 bases left in between. The length of the CDR3 is 13 residues. The germline V gene encodes CDR1 GTSNPN and CDR2 SVGIG (reference sequence). The CDR3 protein is CAWSIQGGYGYTF. In DNA, the CDR3 is TGTGCCTGGAGTATCCAGGGAGGCTATGGCTACACCTTC.

The sample holds a few counts of this clone. V usage is TRBV5-1 and J usage is TRBJ2-5, with a possible D match to TRBD2 (5 bases). V dropped 4 bases and J dropped 0 bases, with 7 bases sitting between them. CDR3 length equals 13 residues. CDR1 and CDR2 (germline): SGHRS, YFSETQ. The CDR3 nucleotides are TGCGCCAGCAGCGTTAGCGACCAAGAGACCCAGTACTTC. Its protein product is CASSVSDQETQYF.

In this sample, this clone turned up a few times. This chain joins TRBV30 and TRBJ2-6; TRBD1 matches at 7 bases. Losses at the gene ends were 3 bases for V and 4 bases for J; bases not matched to a gene: 9. Germline V gene data show CDR1 as GTSNPN and CDR2 as SVGIG (reference sequence). The CDR3 is 16 residues long. The CDR3 spells CAWRTGQMGGANVLTF. The CDR3 DNA is TGTGCCTGGAGGACAGGGCAGATGGGGGGGGCCAACGTCCTGACTTTC.

The genes are TRBV14 and TRBJ2-1; maybe TRBD2 (6 bases). V dropped 4 bases and J dropped 9 bases, with 13 bases sitting between them. CDR3 size: 13 residues. Germline CDR1 SGHDN, CDR2 FVKESK. The CDR3 DNA is TGTGCCAGCAGCCCCGGACGGGAGATTGAGCAGTTCTTC. This translates into CASSPGREIEQFF.

Details on this clone: Other DNA sequences of this sample code for an identical CDR3. This rearrangement joins TRBV9 to TRBJ2-1; a possible D gene is TRBD2 (6 bases). Germline V gene lookup returns CDR1 SGDLS and CDR2 YYNGEE. V was shortened by 1 base and J by 0 bases, with 8 bases between the two germline ends. There are 15 residues in the CDR3. CDR3 bases: TGTGCCAGCAGCGTATCCGGGAGCTCCTACAATGAGCAGTTCTTC. Translation gives CASSVSGSSYNEQFF.

This chain connects TRBV10-3 to TRBJ1-2; 8 bases are a match to TRBD1. In germline, CDR1 is ENHRY, CDR2 SYGVKD. Trimming at V came to 5 bases and at J to 0 bases, leaving 2 bases not matched to a gene. The CDR3 extends over 14 amino acids. This CDR3 reads CAISTGGSNYGYTF. For the CDR3, the DNA is TGTGCCATCAGTACAGGGGGTTCTAACTATGGCTACACCTTC.

This clone was seen only a few times. The chain couples TRBV30 to TRBJ1-1; 9 bases agree with TRBD1. CDR1 is GTSNPN and CDR2 is SVGIG in the germline V gene (reference sequence). The length of the CDR3 is 16 residues. V gave up 3 bases and J gave up 4 bases; unmatched junction bases: 12. The CDR3 protein is CAWSPTHGQGSTEAFF. CDR3 nucleotides: TGTGCCTGGAGCCCTACACACGGACAGGGGAGCACTGAAGCTTTCTTT.

The chain joins TRBV25-1 to TRBJ1-1; D possibly corresponds to TRBD1 (5 bases). This CDR3 is built from 11 residues. Germline values: CDR1 MGHDK, CDR2 SYGVNS. V shed 6 bases and J shed 7 bases, with 9 bases lying between them. CDR3 loop: CASRRGLEAFF. The DNA of the CDR3 is TGTGCCAGCAGGCGGGGACTTGAAGCTTTCTTT.

The chain joins TRBV29-1 to TRBJ1-1; 7 bases fit TRBD1. Germline trimming cut 7 bases from V and 1 base from J; bases unmatched to any gene: 15. Germline-derived CDR1 and CDR2 are SQVTM and ANQGSEA. The CDR3 totals 16 residues. As DNA, the CDR3 is TGCAGCGCCCAAAACAGGGGCCTTGCCGAGAACACTGAAGCTTTCTTT. It is translated as CSAQNRGLAENTEAFF.

This clone was detected a few times. J is TRBJ2-5 and V is TRBV10-3, with 7 bases fitting TRBD2. Germline V gene data show CDR1 as ENHRY and CDR2 as SYGVKD. This CDR3 comprises 13 residues. V dropped 6 bases and J dropped 5; count of bases not matched to a gene: 6. This CDR3 reads CAIRAQGGETQYF. CDR3 nucleotide sequence: TGTGCCATCAGGGCCCAGGGAGGGGAGACCCAGTACTTC.

This sequence joins TRBV30 and TRBJ2-3; 8 nucleotides line up with TRBD2. Germline V gives CDR1 GTSNPN, CDR2 SVGIG (reference sequence). V gave up 1 base and J gave up 0 bases; unmatched junction bases: 3. The CDR3 has 15 residues. The CDR3 nucleotides read TGTGCCTGGAGTGGACTAGCGCCAAGCACAGATACGCAGTATTTT. This gives the protein CAWSGLAPSTDTQYF.